The 15 T cell receptor beta chains below come from one sample, sequenced in a study of T cell changes during pregnancy in multiple sclerosis. The data were produced by immunoSEQ multiplex PCR, yet TCRdb's version contains in-frame clones alone and is incomplete. Found here are about 35,000 clones, approximately 93% of them singletons; the top ten hold about 0.41%. Here the sequenced sample was CD4+ T cells from peripheral blood mononuclear cells, taken in the first trimester of pregnancy. These receptors were obtained from a female donor with multiple sclerosis, enrolled in a pregnancy study.

The chain combines TRBV6-5 with TRBJ2-3; 10 bases agree with TRBD2. The germline V gene has CDR1 MNHEY and CDR2 SVGAGI. The CDR3 is 16 residues long. J gave up 4 bases and V 0 bases, and 4 bases lay outside the gene matches. DNA of the CDR3: TGTGCCAGCAGTTACTCGGCTAGCGGGAGCCCAGATACGCAGTATTTT. Protein product: CASSYSASGSPDTQYF.

The chain uses TRBV6-1 and TRBJ1-2, with TRBD1 as a possible D gene (6 bases). The CDR3 is made up of 12 amino acids. V lost 1 base, J lost 8 bases, and 8 bases lay in between. Germline V gene lookup returns CDR1 MNHNS and CDR2 SASEGT. The CDR3 is CASSEGGRGYTF. CDR3 DNA sequence: TGTGCCAGCAGTGAAGGGGGGCGGGGCTACACCTTC.

The chain couples TRBV5-1 to TRBJ1-1, with a weak D call TRBD1 (6 bases). CDR3 length: 14 residues. Germline CDR1 is SGHRS and CDR2 is YFSETQ. Trimming stripped 5 bases from V and 4 bases from J, with 15 bases between. The CDR3 sequence is CASSQGMRITEAFF. For the CDR3, the DNA is TGCGCCAGCAGTCAGGGGATGAGGATCACTGAAGCTTTCTTT. Drawing the rest from reference TRBV5-1 and TRBJ1-1, the complete variable domain is KAGVTQTPRYLIKTRGQQVTLSCSPISGHRSVSWYQQTPGQGLQFLFEYFSETQRNKGNFPGRFSGRQFSNSRSEMNVSTLELGDSALYLCASSQGMRITEAFFGQGTRLTVV.

The chain is built from TRBV19 and TRBJ2-1; 14 bases line up with TRBD2. The CDR3 is 17 residues long. The germline V gene encodes CDR1 LNHDA and CDR2 SQIVND (reference sequence). After removal of 5 bases from V and 9 bases from J, the junction contained 12 bases not matched to a gene. Here the CDR3 DNA reads TGTGCCAGTAGTCCCCGACCCGGGACTAGCGGGAGTATTGAGCAGTTCTTC. It yields the protein CASSPRPGTSGSIEQFF.

V usage is TRBV14 and J usage is TRBJ1-6; D remains ambiguous. V was pared by 1 base and J by 12 bases, with 7 bases between. Looked up from germline, CDR1 is SGHDN and CDR2 is FVKESK. The CDR3 has 12 residues. The CDR3 loop reads CASSQAPGPLHF. The CDR3 DNA is TGTGCCAGCAGCCAAGCCCCCGGACCCCTCCACTTT. Full variable domain (missing parts from reference TRBV14 and TRBJ1-6): EAGVTQFPSHSVIEKGQTVTLRCDPISGHDNLYWYRRVMGKEIKFLLHFVKESKQDESGMPNNRFLAERTGGTYSTLKVQPAELEDSGVYFCASSQAPGPLHFGNGTRLTVT.

In its sample, this clone was seen once. The chain links TRBV5-1 to TRBJ2-3, with 10 bases lining up with TRBD1. CDR1 is SGHRS, CDR2 YFSETQ, per germline. With 0 bases clipped from V and 4 bases from J, the junction kept 5 bases outside the gene matches. This CDR3 has 16 residues. The CDR3 sequence is CASSLEGQGRADTQYF. The CDR3, as DNA: TGCGCCAGCAGCTTGGAGGGACAGGGGAGGGCAGATACGCAGTATTTT.

The J gene is TRBJ2-2, the V gene TRBV5-1, with a tentative D call TRBD2 (7 bases). Germline CDR1 reads SGHRS; CDR2 reads YFSETQ. Trimming took 0 bases from V and 4 from J, leaving 10 bases between them. This CDR3 comprises 15 residues. The CDR3 region has the DNA TGCGCCAGCAGCTTGGAGGGGGGGAGCACCGGGGAGCTGTTTTTT. As protein: CASSLEGGSTGELFF.

The chain employs TRBV5-4 and TRBJ2-5; perhaps TRBD1 as D (6 bases). In germline, CDR1 is SGHNT, CDR2 YYREEE (reference sequence). The CDR3 runs 13 residues. V was shortened by 6 bases and J by 1 base, with 10 bases between the two germline ends. CDR3 sequence: CASNGQSQETQYF. The DNA for the CDR3 is TGTGCCAGCAACGGACAGTCCCAAGAGACCCAGTACTTC.

This chain joins TRBV18 and TRBJ2-7, with D tentatively TRBD1 (5 bases). CDR1 is KGHSH and CDR2 is LQKENI in the germline V gene. Trimming left V 2 bases short and J 2 bases short, with 7 bases between. The CDR3 covers 13 residues. For the CDR3, the DNA is TGTGCCAGCTCACCATTGACAGCCTACGAGCAGTACTTC. Amino acids: CASSPLTAYEQYF.

This clone was seen just once. The genes are TRBV30 and TRBJ2-7, with a tentative D call TRBD2 (7 bases). The V gene's germline CDR1 is GTSNPN and CDR2 SVGIG (reference sequence). Trimming took off 5 bases at V and 5 bases at J, with 10 bases between the two ends. The CDR3 has 11 residues. Here the CDR3 reads CAWGRGDEQYF. The CDR3 DNA reads TGTGCCTGGGGGAGGGGGGACGAGCAGTACTTC.

In DNA form, the CDR3 reads TGCGCCAGCAGCTCCTCCCAGGTGGGCTACGAGCAGTACTTC. Translated, it gives CASSSSQVGYEQYF. V and J are TRBV5-1 and TRBJ2-7; D unresolved. In germline, CDR1 is SGHRS, CDR2 YFSETQ. The CDR3 is 14 amino acids. V lost 3 bases and J lost 3, with 13 bases in between.

The chain uses TRBV9 and TRBJ1-3; D possibly corresponds to TRBD1 (6 bases). The CDR3 has 16 residues. Germline V CDR1 and CDR2: SGDLS, YYNGEE. V lost 3 bases and J 2 bases, leaving 15 bases between the germline ends. CDR3 sequence reads: CASSEGEWKAGNTIYF. In DNA, the CDR3 is TGTGCCAGCAGCGAGGGGGAATGGAAAGCTGGAAACACCATATATTTT. Variable domain in full (rest from reference TRBV9 and TRBJ1-3): DSGVTQTPKHLITATGQRVTLRCSPRSGDLSVYWYQQSLDQGLQFLIQYYNGEERAKGNILERFSAQQFPDLHSELNLSSLELGDSALYFCASSEGEWKAGNTIYFGEGSWLTVV.

The chain joins TRBV28 to TRBJ2-2; 11 positions match TRBD2. V was clipped by 4 bases and J by 1 base; unmatched bases: 5. The CDR3 runs to 17 residues. Germline V gives CDR1 MDHEN, CDR2 SYDVKM. Written as DNA, the CDR3 is TGTGCCAGCAGTTACTTCGGACTAGCGGGGAACACCGGGGAGCTGTTTTTT. Its protein product is CASSYFGLAGNTGELFF.

The chain has TRBV5-5 and TRBJ2-7; TRBD1 matches at 7 bases. This CDR3 is 15 amino acids long. Germline lookup yields CDR1 SGHKS and CDR2 YYEKEE (reference sequence). J gave up 4 bases and V 4 bases, and 11 bases lay outside the gene matches. CDR3 nucleotides: TGTGCCAGCAGCCCATCCCCCCAGGGGGTTTACGAGCAGTACTTC. It codes for CASSPSPQGVYEQYF.

This chain uses TRBV4-2 with TRBJ1-6; 7 positions agree with TRBD1. Germline V gives CDR1 LGHNA, CDR2 YNFKEQ. The CDR3 spans 17 residues. Germline trimming cut 0 bases from V and 3 bases from J; bases unmatched to any gene: 5. CDR3 DNA sequence: TGTGCCAGCAGCCAAGACCCAGCAGGGGGCTATAATTCACCCCTCCACTTT. The encoded protein is CASSQDPAGGYNSPLHF.